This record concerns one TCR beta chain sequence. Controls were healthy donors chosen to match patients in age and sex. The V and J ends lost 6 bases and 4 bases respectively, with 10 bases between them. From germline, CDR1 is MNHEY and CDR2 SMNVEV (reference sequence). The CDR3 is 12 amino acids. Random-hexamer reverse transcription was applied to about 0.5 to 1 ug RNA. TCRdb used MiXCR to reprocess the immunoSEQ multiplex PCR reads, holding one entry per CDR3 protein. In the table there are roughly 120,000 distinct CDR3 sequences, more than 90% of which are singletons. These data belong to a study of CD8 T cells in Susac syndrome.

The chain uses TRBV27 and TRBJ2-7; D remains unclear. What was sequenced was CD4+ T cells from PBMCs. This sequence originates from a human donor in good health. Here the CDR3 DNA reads TGTGCCAGCAGACGGGTTTGGTACGAGCAGTACTTC. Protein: CASRRVWYEQYF.